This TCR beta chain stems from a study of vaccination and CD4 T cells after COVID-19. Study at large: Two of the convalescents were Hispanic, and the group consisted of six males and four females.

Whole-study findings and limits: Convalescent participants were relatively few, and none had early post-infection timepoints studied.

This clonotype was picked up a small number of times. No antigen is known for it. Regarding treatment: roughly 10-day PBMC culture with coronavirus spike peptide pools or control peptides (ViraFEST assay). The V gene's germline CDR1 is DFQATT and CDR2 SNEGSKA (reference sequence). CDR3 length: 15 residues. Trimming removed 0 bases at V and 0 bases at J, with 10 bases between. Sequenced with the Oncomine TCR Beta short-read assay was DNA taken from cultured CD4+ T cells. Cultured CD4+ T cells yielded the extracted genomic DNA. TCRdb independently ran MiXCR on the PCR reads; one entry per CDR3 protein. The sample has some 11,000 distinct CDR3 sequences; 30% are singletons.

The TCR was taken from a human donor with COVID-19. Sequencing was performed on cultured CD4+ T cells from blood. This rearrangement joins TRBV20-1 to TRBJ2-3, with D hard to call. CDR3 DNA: TGCAGTGCTAGAGATGCTAAGTCTAGCACAGATACGCAGTATTTT. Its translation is CSARDAKSSTDTQYF.